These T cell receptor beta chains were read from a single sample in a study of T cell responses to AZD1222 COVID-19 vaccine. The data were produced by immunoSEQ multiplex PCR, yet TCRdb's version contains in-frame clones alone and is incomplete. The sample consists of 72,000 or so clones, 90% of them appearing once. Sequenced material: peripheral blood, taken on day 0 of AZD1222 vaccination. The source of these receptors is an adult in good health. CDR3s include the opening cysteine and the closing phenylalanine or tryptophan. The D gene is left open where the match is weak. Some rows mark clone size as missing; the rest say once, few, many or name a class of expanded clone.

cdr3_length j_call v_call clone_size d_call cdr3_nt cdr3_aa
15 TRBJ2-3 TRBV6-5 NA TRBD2 TGTGCCAGCAGACCCTGGGGGGGTGAAACAGATACGCAGTATTTT CASRPWGGETDTQYF
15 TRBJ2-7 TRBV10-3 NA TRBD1 TGTGCCATCAGTGAGCCCGGGACAGGGGGCCTCGAGCAGTACTTC CAISEPGTGGLEQYF
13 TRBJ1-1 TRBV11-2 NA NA TGTGCCAGCCAGCTTGGACACTCCACTGAAGCTTTCTTT CASQLGHSTEAFF
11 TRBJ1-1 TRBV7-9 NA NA TGTGCCAGCAGCTTAACGACGCCGGCTTTCTTT CASSLTTPAFF
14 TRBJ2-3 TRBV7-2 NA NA TGTGCCAGCACCTCCGACCTAGCTGCAGATACGCAGTATTTT CASTSDLAADTQYF
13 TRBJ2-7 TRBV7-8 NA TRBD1 TGTGCCGGAGGGACAGGGAGTTCCTACGAGCAGTACTTC CAGGTGSSYEQYF
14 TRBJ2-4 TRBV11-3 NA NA TGTGCCAGCAGCTTTGACCAGGGGATAGGGATTCAGTACTTC CASSFDQGIGIQYF
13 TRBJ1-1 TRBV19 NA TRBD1 TGTGCCAGTAGTATCGGAGGGGGCATATATGCTTTCTTT CASSIGGGIYAFF
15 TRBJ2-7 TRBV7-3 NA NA TGTGCCAGCAGACCAAAGTGGAACCCAACCTACGAGCAGTACTTC CASRPKWNPTYEQYF
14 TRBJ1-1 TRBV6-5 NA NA TGTGCCAGCAGTTTAAGAAGAACGAACACTGAAGCTTTCTTT CASSLRRTNTEAFF
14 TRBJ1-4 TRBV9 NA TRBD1 TGTGCCAGCAGCGCACAGGGGGCGCCCGGAAAACTGTTTTTT CASSAQGAPGKLFF
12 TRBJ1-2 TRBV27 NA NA TGTGCCAGCAGTTTATGGTATGATGGCTACACCTTC CASSLWYDGYTF
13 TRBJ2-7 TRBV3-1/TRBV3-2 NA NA TGTGCCAGCAGCCAAGTCGGCGTAGACGAGCAGTACTTC CASSQVGVDEQYF
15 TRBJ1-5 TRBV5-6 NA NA TGTGCCAGCAGCTTTTCAGGGACTAGCAATCAGCCCCAGCATTTT CASSFSGTSNQPQHF
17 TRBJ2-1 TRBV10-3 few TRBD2 TGTGCCATCAGTGAGTCAAGGCGGGAGGTGAGGTACAATGAGCAGTTCTTC CAISESRREVRYNEQFF
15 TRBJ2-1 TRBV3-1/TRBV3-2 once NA TGTGCCAGCAGCCAAGACTTGCGGACAAACAATGAGCAGTTCTTC CASSQDLRTNNEQFF
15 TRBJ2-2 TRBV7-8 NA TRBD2 TGTGCCAGCAGCTCTTCTGCGGGAGGGACCGGGGAGCTGTTTTTT CASSSSAGGTGELFF
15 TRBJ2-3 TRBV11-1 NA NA TGTGCCAGCAGCACAAGGCTCGGCGGCACAGATACGCAGTATTTT CASSTRLGGTDTQYF
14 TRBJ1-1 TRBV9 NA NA TGTGCCAGCAGCGTATCAACCCTGAACACTGAAGCTTTCTTT CASSVSTLNTEAFF
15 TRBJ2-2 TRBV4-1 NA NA TGCGCCAGCAGCCAAGTTTTAGGGTACACCGGGGAGCTGTTTTTT CASSQVLGYTGELFF
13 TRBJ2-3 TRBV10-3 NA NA TGTGCCGCTAGGGTCCCTAGCACAGATACGCAGTATTTT CAARVPSTDTQYF
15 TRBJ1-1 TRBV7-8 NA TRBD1 TGTGCCAGCAGCCCTCAGGGGGGGGCGAACACTGAAGCTTTCTTT CASSPQGGANTEAFF
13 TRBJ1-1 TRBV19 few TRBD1 TGTGCCAGTCACGGACAGGGGAACACTGAAGCTTTCTTT CASHGQGNTEAFF
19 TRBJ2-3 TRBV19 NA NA TGTGCCAGTAGTCATGGACAGCATTTACTACCGATCGGCACAGATACGCAGTATTTT CASSHGQHLLPIGTDTQYF
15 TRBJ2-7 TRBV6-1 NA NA TGTGCCAGCCGGACCGGGACATCCGGCTCCTACGAGCAGTACTTC CASRTGTSGSYEQYF
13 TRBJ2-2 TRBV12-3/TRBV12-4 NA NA TGTGCCAGCACCGGGGATAACACCGGGGAGCTGTTTTTT CASTGDNTGELFF
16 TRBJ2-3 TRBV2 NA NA TGTGCCAGCAGTGAAGGTGTCGGGGTCGGTTCAGATACGCAGTATTTT CASSEGVGVGSDTQYF
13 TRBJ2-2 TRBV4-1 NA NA TGCGCCAGCAGCCAAGAGCAAAACGGGGAGCTGTTTTTT CASSQEQNGELFF
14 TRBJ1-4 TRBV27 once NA TGTGCCAGCAGTGGTACGGACGGCGGTGAAAAACTGTTTTTT CASSGTDGGEKLFF
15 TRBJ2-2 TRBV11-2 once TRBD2 TGTGCCAGCAGCCTCCCTAGCGGGGGGACCGGGGAGCTGTTTTTT CASSLPSGGTGELFF
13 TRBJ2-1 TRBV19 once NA TGTGCCAGTAGTGCACCGGTTCGGGATGAGCAGTTCTTC CASSAPVRDEQFF
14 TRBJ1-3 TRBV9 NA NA TGTGCCAGCAGCGTAGCTACAGGTGGAAACACCATATATTTT CASSVATGGNTIYF
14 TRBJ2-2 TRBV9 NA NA TGTGCCACCTCCAGGGATACGAAAACCGGGGAGCTGTTTTTT CATSRDTKTGELFF
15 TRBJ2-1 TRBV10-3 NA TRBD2 TGTGCCATCAGTGAGTCAGCTAGCGGGGGCAATGAGCAGTTCTTC CAISESASGGNEQFF
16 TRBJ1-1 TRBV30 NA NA TGTGCCTGGACCACCCGGTGGGGGGCCGCGAACACTGAAGCTTTCTTT CAWTTRWGAANTEAFF
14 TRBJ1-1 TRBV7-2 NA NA TGTGCCAGCAGCTCAGCATCCCTACAGGATGAAGCTTTCTTT CASSSASLQDEAFF
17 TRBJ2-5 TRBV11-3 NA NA TGTGCCAGCAGCTTAGCCGGAACAGGGATCGGGCAAGAGACCCAGTACTTC CASSLAGTGIGQETQYF
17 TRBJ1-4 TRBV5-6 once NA TGTGCCAGCAGCCCGCGAGGAGGCGGGGGAACTAATGAAAAACTGTTTTTT CASSPRGGGGTNEKLFF
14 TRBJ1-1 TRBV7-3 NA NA TGTGCCAGCAGCTTAGGTTCCCTGGCCACTGAAGCTTTCTTT CASSLGSLATEAFF
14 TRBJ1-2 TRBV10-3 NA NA TGTGCCATCAGTGAGCAGGGGACCTACTATGGCTACACCTTC CAISEQGTYYGYTF
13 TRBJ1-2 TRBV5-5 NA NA TGTGCCAGCAGCTTGAATCCTAACTATGGCTACACCTTC CASSLNPNYGYTF
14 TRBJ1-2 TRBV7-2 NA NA TGTGCCAGCAGCTTAGCAAGTCTCAACTATGGCTACACCTTC CASSLASLNYGYTF
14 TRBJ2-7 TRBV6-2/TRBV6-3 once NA TGTGCCAGCAGTCCCTGGGACTTCTACAGAGAGCAGTACTTC CASSPWDFYREQYF
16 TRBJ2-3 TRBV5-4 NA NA TGTGCCAGCAGCCACGTTGATGGGCCTCGGGGAGATACGCAGTATTTT CASSHVDGPRGDTQYF
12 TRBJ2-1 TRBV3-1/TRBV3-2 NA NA TGTGCCAGCAGCTCCCGGTACAATGAGCAGTTCTTC CASSSRYNEQFF
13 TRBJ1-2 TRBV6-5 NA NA TGTGCCAGCAGTTACACATTAGTCTATGGCTACACCTTC CASSYTLVYGYTF
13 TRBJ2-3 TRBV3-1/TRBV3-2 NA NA TGTGCCAGCAGTGTGGAGGAAACAGATACGCAGTATTTT CASSVEETDTQYF
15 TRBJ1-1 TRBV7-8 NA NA TGTGCCAGCAGCTTAGTACCGGGGATGAACACTGAAGCTTTCTTT CASSLVPGMNTEAFF
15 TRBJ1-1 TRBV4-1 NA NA TGCGCCAGCAGCCTCCGGCCAGTGAGGAACACTGAAGCTTTCTTT CASSLRPVRNTEAFF
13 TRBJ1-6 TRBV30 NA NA TGTGCCTGGAGACAGGATTTTAATTCACCCCTCCACTTT CAWRQDFNSPLHF
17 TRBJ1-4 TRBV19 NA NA TGTGCCAGTAGTATGGTGGGGGGGCAGGCTACTAATGAAAAACTGTTTTTT CASSMVGGQATNEKLFF
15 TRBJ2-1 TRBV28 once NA TGTGCCAGCAGTTTTGGTGGGAGCTCCTACAATGAGCAGTTCTTC CASSFGGSSYNEQFF
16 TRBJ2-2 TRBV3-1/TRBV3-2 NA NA TGTGCCAGCAGGGGGACACTATATTTGAACACCGGGGAGCTGTTTTTT CASRGTLYLNTGELFF
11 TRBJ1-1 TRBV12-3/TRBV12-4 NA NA TGTGCCAGCAGCTCCGAACTTGAAGCTTTCTTT CASSSELEAFF
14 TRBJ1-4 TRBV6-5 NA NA TGTGCCAGCAGTTATGAGGCGGATAATGAAAAACTGTTTTTT CASSYEADNEKLFF
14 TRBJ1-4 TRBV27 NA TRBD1 TGTGCCAGCAGGGGGACAGGGGGTATTGAAAAACTGTTTTTT CASRGTGGIEKLFF
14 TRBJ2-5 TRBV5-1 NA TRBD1 TGCGCCAGCAGCCCTGACAGGGGACAAGAGACCCAGTACTTC CASSPDRGQETQYF
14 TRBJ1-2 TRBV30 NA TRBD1 TGTGCCTGGAGTGTACCCGGACAGGTTCCTGGCTACACCTTC CAWSVPGQVPGYTF